These 29 T cell receptor beta chains originate from one sample sequenced in a study of cytomegalovirus exposure and HLA in healthy donors. Researchers ran the PCR with 60 Vbeta and 13 Jbeta primers. The data were produced by immunoSEQ multiplex PCR, yet TCRdb's version contains in-frame clones alone and is incomplete. Its table lists some 56,000 clones. The sequencing sample was made of PBMCs. The source of these receptors is a woman aged 25 to 39 in good health and CMV-seropositive.

The chain recombines TRBV4-1 with TRBJ1-5; 8 bases match TRBD1. Germline V gene data show CDR1 as MGHRA and CDR2 as YSYEKL. Losses at the gene ends were 3 bases for V and 6 bases for J; bases not matched to a gene: 7. The CDR3 has 15 amino acids. For the CDR3, the DNA is TGCGCCAGCAGCCAGGGGACAGGTCGGGCTCAGCCCCAGCATTTT. This gives the protein CASSQGTGRAQPQHF.

The rearrangement joins TRBV14 to TRBJ1-6; 10 bases are a match to TRBD1. Germline loops: CDR1 SGHDN, CDR2 FVKESK. With V trimmed by 4 bases and J by 5 bases, 5 bases remained unmatched. The CDR3 is made up of 16 amino acids. The CDR3 here is CASSPQGTGDNSPLHF. CDR3 coding DNA: TGTGCCAGCAGCCCGCAGGGGACAGGGGATAATTCACCCCTCCACTTT.

This chain connects TRBV28 to TRBJ2-7; D is ambiguous. The CDR3 is made up of 14 amino acids. The ends were cut back, 3 bases at V and 0 bases at J, with 9 bases in the middle. Germline assignment: CDR1 MDHEN and CDR2 SYDVKM. The CDR3 DNA is TGTGCCAGCAGTTTCGCCGACATCTCCTACGAGCAGTACTTC. It is translated as CASSFADISYEQYF.

The V call is TRBV5-6, the J call TRBJ1-1; no clear D. The CDR3 length is 12 residues. The germline gives CDR1 SGHDT, CDR2 YYEEEE. V dropped 0 bases and J dropped 9 bases, with 9 bases sitting between them. CDR3 bases: TGTGCCAGCAGCTTGGGGCCGGGAAAAGCTTTCTTT. Its protein is CASSLGPGKAFF.

This chain connects TRBV7-2 to TRBJ2-7, with 7 bases identical to TRBD2. V shed 2 bases, J shed 3 bases, and the junction held 4 bases outside the gene matches. CDR1 is SGHTA, CDR2 FQGNSA, per germline. The CDR3 runs to 14 residues. In nucleotides, the CDR3 is TGTGCCAGCAGCTTAATCGCGGGAGACTACGAGCAGTACTTC. Residues: CASSLIAGDYEQYF.

This chain joins TRBV9 and TRBJ2-7, with a possible D match to TRBD2 (5 bases). The CDR3 extends over 14 amino acids. Germline V gene sequence: CDR1 SGDLS, CDR2 YYNGEE. Trimming left V 3 bases short and J 0 bases short, with 10 bases between. The CDR3 spells CASSGRESSYEQYF. The CDR3 nucleotides are TGTGCCAGCAGCGGAAGGGAGAGCTCCTACGAGCAGTACTTC.

V and J are TRBV9 and TRBJ2-1; 11 nucleotides line up with TRBD2. Germline V lookup: CDR1 SGDLS, CDR2 YYNGEE. The CDR3 loop spans 18 amino acids. Trimming took 4 bases from V and 5 from J; bases not matched to a gene: 14. In DNA, the CDR3 is TGTGCCAGCAGCTCCCCGATAGCGGGGGGGCCCGCCGACAATGAGCAGTTCTTC. It is translated as CASSSPIAGGPADNEQFF.

The chain recombines TRBV28 with TRBJ2-5; D is perhaps TRBD1 (5 bases). The germline V gene encodes CDR1 MDHEN and CDR2 SYDVKM. This CDR3 comprises 11 residues. The V end lost 10 bases, the J end lost 5 bases, and 11 bases lay between the germline ends. The CDR3 bases are TGTGCCACTGGCAGGGTTGAGACCCAGTACTTC. The encoded protein is CATGRVETQYF.

V and J are TRBV6-1 and TRBJ1-1, with TRBD1 identical over 8 bases. CDR1 is MNHNS, CDR2 SASEGT, per germline. The CDR3 is made up of 13 amino acids. The trim removed 6 bases at V and 5 bases at J, leaving 5 bases unmatched. In DNA, the CDR3 is TGTGCCAGCAGGGACAGGGAGTTGACTGAAGCTTTCTTT. Its translation: CASRDRELTEAFF.

Turning to this clone: One end of the junction is discordant with germline, which a read error may explain. The V call is TRBV30, the J call TRBJ2-2, with 13 bases aligning to TRBD2. Germline CDR1 reads GTSNPN; CDR2 reads SVGIG (reference sequence). The CDR3 is 15 residues long. DNA for the CDR3: TGTGCCGGGAGCTACGGACTAGCGGGGGTCGGGGAGCTGTTTTTT. It yields the protein CAGSYGLAGVGELFF.

This chain joins TRBV19 and TRBJ2-5, with D maybe TRBD2 (5 bases). CDR3 length equals 13 residues. The V and J ends lost 5 bases and 4 bases respectively, with 11 bases between them. Germline V gene lookup returns CDR1 LNHDA and CDR2 SQIVND (reference sequence). The CDR3 DNA reads as TGTGCCAGTAGTGGGATCGGGGTAGAGACCCAGTACTTC. Translation gives CASSGIGVETQYF. Full variable domain (remainder filled in from reference TRBV19 and TRBJ2-5): DGGITQSPKYLFRKEGQNVTLSCEQNLNHDAMYWYRQDPGQGLRLIYYSQIVNDFQKGDIAEGYSVSREKKESFPLTVTSAQKNPTAFYLCASSGIGVETQYFGPGTRLLVL.

This rearrangement joins TRBV5-6 to TRBJ1-5; no clear D gene. There are 13 residues in the CDR3. V was cut by 0 bases and J by 4 bases, with 5 bases left in between. The germline V gene has CDR1 SGHDT and CDR2 YYEEEE. This chain's CDR3 is CASSLAPNQPQHF. The CDR3, as DNA: TGTGCCAGCAGCTTGGCCCCTAATCAGCCCCAGCATTTT.

The gene calls are TRBV18 and TRBJ1-2; 7 nucleotides line up with TRBD1. The junction had 8 bases not matched to a gene; V was cut back by 2 bases and J by 8 bases. The V gene's germline CDR1 is KGHSH and CDR2 LQKENI. The CDR3 totals 14 residues. The CDR3 coding sequence is TGTGCCAGCTCACCAGAGGACAGGCTTGGAGGCTACACCTTC. Translated, it gives CASSPEDRLGGYTF.

V is TRBV12-5 and J is TRBJ2-3, with D tentatively TRBD1 (5 bases). Germline lookup yields CDR1 LGHNT and CDR2 FRNRAP. The CDR3 spans 15 residues. V lost 1 base and J lost 1, with 9 bases in between. This CDR3 is CASGLGQRRTDTQYF. The CDR3 DNA reads as TGTGCTAGTGGTTTGGGACAGCGCCGCACAGATACGCAGTATTTT.

CDR3 loop: CASSPQGGGPDEQFF. CDR3 sequence (DNA): TGTGCCAGCTCACCCCAGGGCGGGGGGCCTGATGAGCAGTTCTTC. J is TRBJ2-1 and V is TRBV18; 8 positions agree with TRBD2. CDR1 is KGHSH, CDR2 LQKENI, per germline. The J segment lost 8 bases and the V segment lost 3 bases, leaving 9 bases of the junction unmatched. The CDR3 is 15 amino acids.

The J gene is TRBJ1-1, the V gene TRBV9, with 7 bases lining up with TRBD1. Germline CDR1 reads SGDLS; CDR2 reads YYNGEE. CDR3 length: 15 amino acids. V lost 3 bases and J lost 1; bases outside the gene matches: 6. The chain's CDR3 is CASSAQGGRNTEAFF. CDR3 sequence (DNA): TGTGCCAGCAGCGCCCAAGGGGGCAGGAACACTGAAGCTTTCTTT.

The chain combines TRBV30 with TRBJ1-3; TRBD1 matches at 7 bases. V shed 0 bases, J shed 4 bases, and the junction held 0 bases outside the gene matches. This CDR3 is 13 amino acids long. From germline, CDR1 is GTSNPN and CDR2 SVGIG (reference sequence). The CDR3 reads CAWSVQGGNTIYF. As DNA, the CDR3 is TGTGCCTGGAGTGTACAGGGGGGAAACACCATATATTTT.

The chain links TRBV7-9 to TRBJ1-1; 8 nucleotides agree with TRBD1. V lost 5 bases and J lost 7; bases outside the gene matches: 3. The CDR3 has 12 residues. The germline gives CDR1 SEHNR, CDR2 FQNEAQ (reference sequence). The CDR3 DNA sequence: TGTGCCAGCAGCCTGGGACAGGTTGAAGCTTTCTTT. It translates to CASSLGQVEAFF. The entire variable domain, with the rest obtained from reference TRBV7-9 and TRBJ1-1, is as follows: DTGVSQNPRHKITKRGQNVTFRCDPISEHNRLYWYRQTLGQGPEFLTYFQNEAQLEKSRLLSDRFSAERPKGSFSTLEIQRTEQGDSAMYLCASSLGQVEAFFGQGTRLTVV.

The rearrangement links TRBV5-4 to TRBJ1-4; no clear D gene. The CDR3 consists of 13 residues. V shed 0 bases and J shed 8 bases, with 8 bases lying between them. Germline values: CDR1 SGHNT, CDR2 YYREEE (reference sequence). The CDR3 nucleotides are TGTGCCAGCAGCTTGGGGGTAGCCGAAAAACTGTTTTTT. It yields the protein CASSLGVAEKLFF. The variable domain in full, completed from reference TRBV5-4 and TRBJ1-4, reads ETGVTQSPTHLIKTRGQQVTLRCSSQSGHNTVSWYQQALGQGPQFIFQYYREEENGRGNFPPRFSGLQFPNYSSELNVNALELDDSALYLCASSLGVAEKLFFGSGTQLSVL.

This chain uses TRBV27 with TRBJ1-4; no firm D call. The CDR3 is made up of 16 amino acids. The germline V gene encodes CDR1 MNHEY and CDR2 SMNVEV (reference sequence). Deletions cut 0 bases from V and 0 bases from J, with 8 bases between. In DNA, the CDR3 is TGTGCCAGCAGTTTATCCCGGGGAACAACTAATGAAAAACTGTTTTTT. This codes for CASSLSRGTTNEKLFF.

This rearrangement joins TRBV30 to TRBJ2-7; 9 bases are shared with TRBD1. The CDR3 runs to 15 residues. Germline V CDR1 and CDR2: GTSNPN, SVGIG (reference sequence). The V gene end was trimmed by 2 bases and the J gene end by 2 bases; junction bases not matched to a gene: 7. The CDR3, as DNA: TGTGCCTGGAGTATGGGGACAGGGCCTACCTACGAGCAGTACTTC. This gives the protein CAWSMGTGPTYEQYF. Combining the CDR3 with reference TRBV30 and TRBJ2-7 gives the whole variable domain SQTIHQWPATLVQPVGSPLSLECTVEGTSNPNLYWYRQAAGRGLQLLFYSVGIGQISSEVPQNLSASRPQDRQFILSSKKLLLSDSGFYLCAWSMGTGPTYEQYFGPGTRLTVT.

V and J are TRBV9 and TRBJ1-1; 7 bases are shared with TRBD1. The germline V gene has CDR1 SGDLS and CDR2 YYNGEE. V lost 4 bases to trimming and J lost 11 bases; unmatched junction nucleotides: 11. This CDR3 contains 13 residues. The CDR3 sequence: CASSPPRDSEAFF. Here the CDR3 DNA reads TGTGCCAGCAGCCCCCCCCGGGACAGTGAGGCTTTCTTT.

CDR3 in amino acids: CAWSVRGAHLYEQYF. Here the CDR3 DNA reads TGTGCCTGGAGTGTACGAGGAGCACATCTATACGAGCAGTACTTC. This chain uses TRBV30 with TRBJ2-7; D gene uncertain. The CDR3 length is 15 residues. V lost 0 bases and J lost 4, with 16 bases in between. The germline V gene encodes CDR1 GTSNPN and CDR2 SVGIG (reference sequence).

The V gene is TRBV30, the J gene TRBJ2-3; D may be TRBD1 (6 bases). The V and J ends lost 0 bases and 1 base respectively, with 8 bases between them. The CDR3 has 14 amino acids. CDR1 and CDR2 from the germline V gene are GTSNPN and SVGIG (reference sequence). The CDR3 sequence: CAWSVEGGTDTQYF. The DNA of the CDR3 is TGTGCCTGGAGTGTAGAGGGGGGCACAGATACGCAGTATTTT. The complete variable domain, with remaining parts taken from reference TRBV30 and TRBJ2-3, reads SQTIHQWPATLVQPVGSPLSLECTVEGTSNPNLYWYRQAAGRGLQLLFYSVGIGQISSEVPQNLSASRPQDRQFILSSKKLLLSDSGFYLCAWSVEGGTDTQYFGPGTRLTVL.

The gene calls are TRBV29-1 and TRBJ1-2; D uncertain. CDR3 length: 12 residues. Germline V gives CDR1 SQVTM, CDR2 ANQGSEA. Between the trimmed V and J ends, which lost 5 bases and 3 bases, there was a span of 10 bases. The CDR3 region is CSVMTVDYGYTF. The CDR3 nucleotides read TGCAGCGTTATGACTGTAGACTATGGCTACACCTTC.

The chain is built from TRBV28 and TRBJ2-5; D ambiguous. The CDR3 contains 13 residues. CDR1 and CDR2 (germline): MDHEN, SYDVKM. V dropped 0 bases and J dropped 3 bases, with 5 bases sitting between them. The CDR3 here is CASSLWSEETQYF. The CDR3 nucleotides read TGTGCCAGCAGTTTATGGTCAGAAGAGACCCAGTACTTC.

The chain has TRBV7-9 and TRBJ2-7; 7 nucleotides align to TRBD2. Per germline, CDR1 SEHNR and CDR2 FQNEAQ (reference sequence). The CDR3 runs 17 residues. Trimming at V came to 3 bases and at J to 3 bases, leaving 14 bases not matched to a gene. The CDR3 loop is CASSFASSGRAVYEQYF. Written as DNA, the CDR3 is TGTGCCAGCAGCTTTGCCTCTAGCGGAAGGGCAGTCTACGAGCAGTACTTC.

The V call is TRBV27, the J call TRBJ1-2, with unresolved D. The germline CDR1 and CDR2 sequences are MNHEY and SMNVEV (reference sequence). The ends were cut back, 6 bases at V and 3 bases at J, with 11 bases in the middle. The CDR3 runs 13 residues. CDR3 region: CASRNTPDYGYTF. CDR3 coding DNA: TGTGCCAGCAGAAATACACCAGACTATGGCTACACCTTC.

The chain recombines TRBV5-1 with TRBJ2-1, with TRBD2 identical over 11 bases. The V and J ends lost 5 bases and 5 bases, in that order; junction bases with no gene match: 0. This CDR3 is 13 amino acids long. The germline gives CDR1 SGHRS, CDR2 YFSETQ. The chain's CDR3 is CASRLAGDNEQFF. As DNA, the CDR3 is TGCGCCAGCAGACTAGCGGGGGACAATGAGCAGTTCTTC.